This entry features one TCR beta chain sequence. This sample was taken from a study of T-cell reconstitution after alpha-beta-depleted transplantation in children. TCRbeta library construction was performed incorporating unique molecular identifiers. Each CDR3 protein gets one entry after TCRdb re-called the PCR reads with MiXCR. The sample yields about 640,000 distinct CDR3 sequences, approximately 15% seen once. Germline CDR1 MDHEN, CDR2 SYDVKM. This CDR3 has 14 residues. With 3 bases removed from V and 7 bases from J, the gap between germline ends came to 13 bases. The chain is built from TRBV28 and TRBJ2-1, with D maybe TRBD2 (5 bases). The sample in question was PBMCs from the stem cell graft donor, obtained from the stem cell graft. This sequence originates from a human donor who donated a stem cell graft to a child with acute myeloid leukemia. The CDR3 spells CASSLVLEENEQFF. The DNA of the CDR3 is TGTGCCAGCAGTTTGGTATTGGAGGAGAATGAGCAGTTCTTC.